The 21 T cell receptor beta chains presented below share a single source sample, sequenced in a study of blood T cell repertoires in COVID-19. Using immunoSEQ multiplex PCR, the repertoire was profiled, and TCRdb retains in-frame clones only, with some absent. The sample lists tens of thousands of clones, more than 85% occurring once. Sample: peripheral blood. The source of these receptors is a man between 60 and 70 years old with acute or convalescent COVID-19.

The V call is TRBV6-1, the J call TRBJ2-5, with 8 bases matching TRBD2. This CDR3 contains 17 residues. Trimming removed 3 bases from V and 7 bases from J; junction bases left unmatched: 16. CDR1 is MNHNS and CDR2 is SASEGT in the germline V gene. The CDR3 protein is CASSELNSGKGPRTQYF. In nucleotides, the CDR3 is TGTGCCAGCAGTGAGCTAAATAGCGGGAAGGGCCCCAGGACCCAGTACTTC.

The chain has TRBV4-3 and TRBJ2-3; 10 bases line up with TRBD1. With V trimmed by 4 bases and J by 3 bases, 1 base remained unmatched. Germline CDR1 LGHNA, CDR2 YSLEER. The CDR3 runs to 14 residues. For the CDR3, the DNA is TGCGCCAGCAGCCGGGACAGGGGTACAGATACGCAGTATTTT. Residues: CASSRDRGTDTQYF.

The rearrangement joins TRBV15 to TRBJ2-3; D is perhaps TRBD1 (5 bases). Germline values: CDR1 LNHNV, CDR2 YYDKDF (reference sequence). Trimming stripped 0 bases from V and 6 bases from J, with 7 bases between. This CDR3 comprises 13 residues. The CDR3 sequence is CATSRDKGDTQYF. The CDR3, as DNA: TGTGCCACCAGCAGAGATAAGGGGGATACGCAGTATTTT.

In its sample, this clone was seen a few times. The chain links TRBV11-3 to TRBJ2-2; no clear D. Per germline, CDR1 SGHNT and CDR2 YENEEA. Trimming left V 9 bases short and J 0 bases short, with 11 bases between. The CDR3 consists of 14 residues. The CDR3, as DNA: TGTGCCAGTAGGCGAGAGGCGAACACCGGGGAGCTGTTTTTT. As protein: CASRREANTGELFF.

The J gene is TRBJ2-1, the V gene TRBV13, with TRBD2 matching over 9 bases. CDR1 PRHDT and CDR2 FYEKMQ come from the germline V gene (reference sequence). The CDR3 runs to 14 residues. Trimming at V came to 1 base and at J to 9 bases, leaving 4 bases not matched to a gene. CDR3 nucleotides: TGTGCCAGCAGCTTAGTAGCGGGAGCTAGTGAGCAGTTCTTC. Protein product: CASSLVAGASEQFF.

The V gene is TRBV9, the J gene TRBJ2-7, with TRBD2 matching 9 bases. The V and J ends lost 1 base and 2 bases, in that order; junction bases with no gene match: 1. This CDR3 contains 14 residues. The V gene's germline CDR1 is SGDLS and CDR2 YYNGEE. The CDR3 here is CASSVSGRTYEQYF. The CDR3 DNA sequence: TGTGCCAGCAGCGTAAGCGGGAGGACCTACGAGCAGTACTTC.

The chain carries TRBV29-1 and TRBJ2-1; TRBD2 agrees at 10 bases. The trim removed 5 bases at V and 9 bases at J, leaving 1 base unmatched. This CDR3 spans 11 amino acids. Germline V gene data show CDR1 as SQVTM and CDR2 as ANQGSEA. CDR3 sequence reads: CSVLAGVEQFF. The CDR3 nucleotides are TGCAGCGTTCTAGCGGGAGTTGAGCAGTTCTTC.

The chain uses TRBV6-1 and TRBJ2-2; D unresolved. The CDR3 is made up of 13 amino acids. V was pared by 2 bases and J by 5 bases, with 6 bases between. CDR1 and CDR2 from the germline V gene are MNHNS and SASEGT. The CDR3 protein is CASSEFFTGELFF. For the CDR3, the DNA is TGTGCCAGCAGTGAATTCTTTACCGGGGAGCTGTTTTTT.

This chain links TRBV28 with TRBJ2-5; perhaps TRBD2 as D (5 bases). CDR3 length equals 14 residues. Per germline, CDR1 MDHEN and CDR2 SYDVKM. Trimming removed 3 bases from V and 4 bases from J, with 12 bases in between. The CDR3 here is CASSLSGFPETQYF. The DNA of the CDR3 is TGTGCCAGCAGTTTGAGCGGCTTTCCAGAGACCCAGTACTTC.

This chain uses TRBV29-1 with TRBJ2-7; TRBD2 matches at 8 bases. V lost 2 bases, J lost 3 bases, and 6 bases stayed unmatched. The CDR3 runs 14 residues. Germline V lookup: CDR1 SQVTM, CDR2 ANQGSEA. The CDR3: CSVEYSSGHYEQYF. CDR3 DNA sequence: TGCAGCGTTGAATACTCTAGCGGGCACTACGAGCAGTACTTC.

The chain employs TRBV7-8 and TRBJ1-5; D is undetermined. The V gene lost 0 bases and the J gene lost 2 bases, with 5 bases spanning the gap. CDR1 is SGHVS and CDR2 is FQNEAQ in the germline V gene. This CDR3 is built from 14 residues. The CDR3 region is CASSLASGNQPQHF. CDR3 nucleotides: TGTGCCAGCAGCTTAGCCAGCGGCAATCAGCCCCAGCATTTT.

V is TRBV20-1 and J is TRBJ1-1, with D possibly being TRBD1 (5 bases). The CDR3 runs 11 residues. Trimming stripped 2 bases from V and 4 bases from J, with 5 bases between. CDR1 and CDR2 from the germline V gene are DFQATT and SNEGSKA (reference sequence). The CDR3 here is CSARQGTEAFF. The CDR3 coding sequence is TGCAGTGCTAGACAGGGCACTGAAGCTTTCTTT.

This clone occurred once. The chain couples TRBV5-5 to TRBJ1-4, with 7 bases fitting TRBD1. The CDR3 is 14 residues long. Germline assignment: CDR1 SGHKS and CDR2 YYEKEE (reference sequence). Trimming cost V 4 bases and J 4 bases; bases outside gene matches: 4. CDR3 loop: CASSAGQINEKLFF. CDR3 DNA sequence: TGTGCCAGCAGCGCGGGACAGATTAATGAAAAACTGTTTTTT.

This chain uses TRBV6-5 with TRBJ1-1; 8 nucleotides agree with TRBD1. Germline V CDR1 and CDR2: MNHEY, SVGAGI. V shed 5 bases and J 1 base; nucleotides not matched to a gene: 3. CDR3 length: 14 amino acids. The CDR3 reads CASSNGQGNTEAFF. Written as DNA, the CDR3 is TGTGCCAGCAGTAATGGACAGGGGAACACTGAAGCTTTCTTT.

The chain links TRBV14 to TRBJ1-2, with a tentative D call TRBD1 (6 bases). The germline gives CDR1 SGHDN, CDR2 FVKESK. V was pared by 1 base and J by 8 bases, with 11 bases between. The CDR3 has 13 amino acids. Here the CDR3 reads CASSQGQGMGYTF. CDR3 nucleotide sequence: TGTGCCAGCAGCCAAGGGCAGGGGATGGGCTACACCTTC.

V and J are TRBV6-5 and TRBJ1-2; no clear D gene. The CDR3 has 15 residues. Germline V gives CDR1 MNHEY, CDR2 SVGAGI. Deletions cut 0 bases from V and 3 bases from J, with 11 bases between. CDR3 protein: CASSYSERSHYGYTF. As DNA, the CDR3 is TGTGCCAGCAGTTACTCGGAGCGCTCCCACTATGGCTACACCTTC.

V is TRBV6-1 and J is TRBJ2-2; D perhaps matches TRBD2 (5 bases). The CDR3 is 15 amino acids. Trimming stripped 5 bases from V and 5 bases from J, with 15 bases between. Germline V gene data show CDR1 as MNHNS and CDR2 as SASEGT. The CDR3 loop reads CASSIGPSRTGELFF. CDR3 sequence (DNA): TGTGCCAGCAGTATTGGGCCTAGCCGGACCGGGGAGCTGTTTTTT.

V usage is TRBV9 and J usage is TRBJ2-4; TRBD1 matches at 7 bases. CDR1 and CDR2 from the germline V gene are SGDLS and YYNGEE. V lost 0 bases, J lost 1 base, and 16 bases stayed unmatched. CDR3 length: 20 residues. The CDR3 is CASSVAPQSSPDRAKNIQYF. In nucleotides, the CDR3 is TGTGCCAGCAGCGTAGCCCCCCAGTCCTCGCCGGACAGGGCCAAAAACATTCAGTACTTC.

V is TRBV28 and J is TRBJ2-3, with TRBD2 identical over 8 bases. Per the germline V gene, CDR1 is MDHEN and CDR2 is SYDVKM. After removal of 4 bases from V and 3 bases from J, the junction contained 9 bases not matched to a gene. This CDR3 comprises 16 residues. The chain's CDR3 is CASSSVAGISTDTQYF. In DNA, the CDR3 is TGTGCCAGCAGTTCCGTAGCGGGAATTTCAACAGATACGCAGTATTTT.

V is TRBV27 and J is TRBJ1-3; D not resolved. The germline V and J ends were trimmed by 8 bases and 0 bases, with 8 bases remaining between them. This CDR3 has 13 amino acids. CDR1 and CDR2 from the germline V gene are MNHEY and SMNVEV (reference sequence). CDR3 sequence: CASGQSSGNTIYF. The CDR3 coding sequence is TGTGCCAGCGGGCAGTCCTCTGGAAACACCATATATTTT.

The chain joins TRBV7-6 to TRBJ2-1, with a possible D match to TRBD1 (5 bases). There are 20 residues in the CDR3. Between the trimmed V and J ends, which lost 1 base and 0 bases, there was a span of 22 bases. The germline gives CDR1 SGHVS, CDR2 FNYEAQ. The CDR3 region is CASSLVFRVPNSSSYNEQFF. CDR3 in DNA: TGTGCCAGCAGCTTAGTTTTCAGGGTCCCAAATTCCAGCTCCTACAATGAGCAGTTCTTC.